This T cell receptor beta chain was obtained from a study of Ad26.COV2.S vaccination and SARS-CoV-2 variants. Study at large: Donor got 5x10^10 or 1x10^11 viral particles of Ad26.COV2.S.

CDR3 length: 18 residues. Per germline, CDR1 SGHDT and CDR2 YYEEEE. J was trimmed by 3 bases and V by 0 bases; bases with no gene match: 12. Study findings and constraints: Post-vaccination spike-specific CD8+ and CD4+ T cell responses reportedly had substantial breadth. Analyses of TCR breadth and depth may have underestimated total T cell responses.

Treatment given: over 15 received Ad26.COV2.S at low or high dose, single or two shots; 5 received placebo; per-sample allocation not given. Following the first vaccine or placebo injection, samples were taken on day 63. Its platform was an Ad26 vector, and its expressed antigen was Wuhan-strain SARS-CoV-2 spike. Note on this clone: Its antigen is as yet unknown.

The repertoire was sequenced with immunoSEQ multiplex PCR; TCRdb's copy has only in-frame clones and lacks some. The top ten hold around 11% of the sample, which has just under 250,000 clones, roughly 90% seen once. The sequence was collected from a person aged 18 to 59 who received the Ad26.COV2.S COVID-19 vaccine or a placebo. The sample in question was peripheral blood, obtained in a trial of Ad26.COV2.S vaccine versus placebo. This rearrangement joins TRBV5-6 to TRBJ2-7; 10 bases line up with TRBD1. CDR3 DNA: TGTGCCAGCAGCTTGGCCCGAGACAGGGGGCTCACCAGCTACGAGCAGTACTTC. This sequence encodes CASSLARDRGLTSYEQYF.